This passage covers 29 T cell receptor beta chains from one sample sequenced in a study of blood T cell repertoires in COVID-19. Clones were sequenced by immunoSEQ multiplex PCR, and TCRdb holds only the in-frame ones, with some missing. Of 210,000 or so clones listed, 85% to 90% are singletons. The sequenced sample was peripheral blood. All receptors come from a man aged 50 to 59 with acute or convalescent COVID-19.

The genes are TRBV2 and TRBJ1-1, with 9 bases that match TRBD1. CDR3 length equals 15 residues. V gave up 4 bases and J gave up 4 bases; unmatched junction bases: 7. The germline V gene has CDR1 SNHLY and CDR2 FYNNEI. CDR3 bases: TGTGCCAGCAGTGGACAGGGGGTAAGGTCCACTGAAGCTTTCTTT. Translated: CASSGQGVRSTEAFF. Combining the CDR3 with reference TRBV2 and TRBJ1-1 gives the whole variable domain EPEVTQTPSHQVTQMGQEVILRCVPISNHLYFYWYRQILGQKVEFLVSFYNNEISEKSEIFDDQFSVERPDGSNFTLKIRSTKLEDSAMYFCASSGQGVRSTEAFFGQGTRLTVV.

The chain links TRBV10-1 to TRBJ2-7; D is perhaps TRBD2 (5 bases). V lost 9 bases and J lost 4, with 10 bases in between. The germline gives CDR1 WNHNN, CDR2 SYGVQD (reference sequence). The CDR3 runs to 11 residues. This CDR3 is CASSTGYEQYF. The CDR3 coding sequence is TGCGCCAGTTCGACGGGATACGAGCAGTACTTC.

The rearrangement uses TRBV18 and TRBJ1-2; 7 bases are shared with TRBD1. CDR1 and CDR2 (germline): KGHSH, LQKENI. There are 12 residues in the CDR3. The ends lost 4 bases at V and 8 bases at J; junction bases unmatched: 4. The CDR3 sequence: CASSLPGQGYTF. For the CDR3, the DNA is TGTGCCAGCTCACTCCCGGGACAGGGCTACACCTTC.

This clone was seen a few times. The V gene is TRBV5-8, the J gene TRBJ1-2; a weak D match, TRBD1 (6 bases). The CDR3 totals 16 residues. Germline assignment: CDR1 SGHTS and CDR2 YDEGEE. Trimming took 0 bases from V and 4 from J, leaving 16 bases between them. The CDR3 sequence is CASSLEGHRDSYGYTF. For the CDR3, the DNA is TGTGCCAGCAGCTTGGAGGGGCACAGGGATAGCTATGGCTACACCTTC.

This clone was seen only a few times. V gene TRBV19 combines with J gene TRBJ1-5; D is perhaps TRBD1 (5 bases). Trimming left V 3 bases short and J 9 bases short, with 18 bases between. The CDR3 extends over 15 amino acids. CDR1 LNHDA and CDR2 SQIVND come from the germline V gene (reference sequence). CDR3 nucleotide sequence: TGTGCCAGTAGTATGGCAGGGAAGGGTGACACGCCCCAGCATTTT. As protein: CASSMAGKGDTPQHF.

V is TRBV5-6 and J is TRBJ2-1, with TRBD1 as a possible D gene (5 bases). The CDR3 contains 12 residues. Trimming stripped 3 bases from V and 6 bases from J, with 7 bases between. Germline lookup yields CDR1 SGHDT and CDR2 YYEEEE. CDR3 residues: CASSSRVNEQFF. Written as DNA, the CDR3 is TGTGCCAGCAGCTCCAGGGTCAATGAGCAGTTCTTC.

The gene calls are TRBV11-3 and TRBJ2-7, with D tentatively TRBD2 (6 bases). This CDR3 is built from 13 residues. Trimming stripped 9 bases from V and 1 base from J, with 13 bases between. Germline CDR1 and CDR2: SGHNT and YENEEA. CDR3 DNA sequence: TGTGCCAGTCGGGACTCCGGATCCTACGAGCAGTACTTC. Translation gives CASRDSGSYEQYF.

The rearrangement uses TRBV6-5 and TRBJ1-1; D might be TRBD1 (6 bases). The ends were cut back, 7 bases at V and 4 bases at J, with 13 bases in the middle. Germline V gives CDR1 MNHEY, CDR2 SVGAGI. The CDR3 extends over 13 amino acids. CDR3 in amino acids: CASKQGGGTEAFF. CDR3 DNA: TGTGCCAGCAAACAGGGTGGTGGCACTGAAGCTTTCTTT.

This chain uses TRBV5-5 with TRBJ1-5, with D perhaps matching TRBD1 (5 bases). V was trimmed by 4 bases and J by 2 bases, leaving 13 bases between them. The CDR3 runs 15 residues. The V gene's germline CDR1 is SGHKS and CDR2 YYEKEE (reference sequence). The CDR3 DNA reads TGTGCCAGCAGCCGTTCGACAGCCGGCAATCAGCCCCAGCATTTT. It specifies CASSRSTAGNQPQHF.

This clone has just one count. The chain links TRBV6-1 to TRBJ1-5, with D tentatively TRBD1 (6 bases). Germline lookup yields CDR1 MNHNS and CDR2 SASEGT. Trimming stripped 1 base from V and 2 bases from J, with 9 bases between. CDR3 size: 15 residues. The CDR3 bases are TGTGCCAGCAGTGAAGACAGGGATCGCAATCAGCCCCAGCATTTT. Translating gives CASSEDRDRNQPQHF.

The chain's CDR3 is CATSDHDSTHRDTQYF. As DNA, the CDR3 is TGTGCCACCAGTGATCACGACTCAACCCATAGGGATACGCAGTATTTT. V usage is TRBV24-1 and J usage is TRBJ2-3, with D hard to call. The CDR3 is made up of 16 amino acids. The ends were cut back, 3 bases at V and 6 bases at J, with 18 bases in the middle. Germline V CDR1 and CDR2: KGHDR, SFDVKD.

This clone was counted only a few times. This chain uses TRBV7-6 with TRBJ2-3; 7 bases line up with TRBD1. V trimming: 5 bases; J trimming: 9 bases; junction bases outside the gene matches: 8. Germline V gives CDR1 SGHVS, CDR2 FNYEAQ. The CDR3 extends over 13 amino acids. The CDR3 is CASSPSQGRTQYF. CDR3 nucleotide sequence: TGTGCCAGCAGCCCTTCACAGGGGCGAACGCAGTATTTT.

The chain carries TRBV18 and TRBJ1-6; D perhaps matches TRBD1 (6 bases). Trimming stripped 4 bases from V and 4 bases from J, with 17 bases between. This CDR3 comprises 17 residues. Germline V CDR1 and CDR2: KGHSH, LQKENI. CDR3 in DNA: TGTGCCAGCTCACGCCCACAGGGAACGGGTTATAATTCACCCCTCCACTTT. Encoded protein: CASSRPQGTGYNSPLHF.

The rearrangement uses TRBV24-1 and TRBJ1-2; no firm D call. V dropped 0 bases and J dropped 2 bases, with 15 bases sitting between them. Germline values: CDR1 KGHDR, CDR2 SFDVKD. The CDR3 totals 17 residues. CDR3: CATSDLKAESENYGYTF. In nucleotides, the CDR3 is TGTGCCACCAGTGATTTGAAGGCGGAGAGCGAGAACTATGGCTACACCTTC.

CDR3 DNA sequence: TGTGCCAGCAGCCATGCGAGGGGGAACTCTGGAAACACCATATATTTT. Translated, it gives CASSHARGNSGNTIYF. The chain has TRBV7-2 and TRBJ1-3, with a tentative D call TRBD1 (6 bases). Between the trimmed V and J ends, which lost 5 bases and 0 bases, there was a span of 14 bases. This CDR3 has 16 residues. The V gene's germline CDR1 is SGHTA and CDR2 FQGNSA. The full variable domain, with the rest looked up from reference TRBV7-2 and TRBJ1-3, is GAGVSQSPSNKVTEKGKDVELRCDPISGHTALYWYRQSLGQGLEFLIYFQGNSAPDKSGLPSDRFSAERTGGSVSTLTIQRTQQEDSAVYLCASSHARGNSGNTIYFGEGSWLTVV.

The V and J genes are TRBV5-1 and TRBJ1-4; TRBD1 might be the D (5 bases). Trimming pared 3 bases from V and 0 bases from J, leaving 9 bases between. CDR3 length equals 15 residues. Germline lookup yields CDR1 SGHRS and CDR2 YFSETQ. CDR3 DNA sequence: TGCGCCAGCAGCTCAGACAGCGCAACTAATGAAAAACTGTTTTTT. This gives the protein CASSSDSATNEKLFF.

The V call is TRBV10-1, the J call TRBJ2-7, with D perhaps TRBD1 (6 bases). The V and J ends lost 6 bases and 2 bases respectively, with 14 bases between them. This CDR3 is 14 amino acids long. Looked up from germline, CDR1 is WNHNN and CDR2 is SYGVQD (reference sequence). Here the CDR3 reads CASSRDTATYEQYF. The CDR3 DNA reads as TGCGCCAGCAGCCGGGACACCGCTACCTACGAGCAGTACTTC.

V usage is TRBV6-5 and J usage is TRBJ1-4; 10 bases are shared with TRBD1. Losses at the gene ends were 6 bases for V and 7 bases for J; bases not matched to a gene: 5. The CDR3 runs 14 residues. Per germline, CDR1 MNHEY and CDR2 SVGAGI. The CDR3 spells CASSWTGGGEKLFF. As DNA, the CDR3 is TGTGCCAGCAGCTGGACAGGGGGTGGTGAAAAACTGTTTTTT.

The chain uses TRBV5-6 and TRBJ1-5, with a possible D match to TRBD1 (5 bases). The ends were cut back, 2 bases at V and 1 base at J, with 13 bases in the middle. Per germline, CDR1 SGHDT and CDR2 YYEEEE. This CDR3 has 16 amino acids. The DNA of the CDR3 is TGTGCCAGCAGCTTTTTTAGGGGTATGAGCAATCAGCCCCAGCATTTT. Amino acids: CASSFFRGMSNQPQHF.

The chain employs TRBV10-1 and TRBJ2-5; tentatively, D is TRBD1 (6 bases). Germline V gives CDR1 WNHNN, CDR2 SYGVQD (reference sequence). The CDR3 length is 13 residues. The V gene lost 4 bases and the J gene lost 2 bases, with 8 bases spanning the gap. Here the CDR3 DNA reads TGCGCCAGCAGTGGCGGACAGCAAGAGACCCAGTACTTC. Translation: CASSGGQQETQYF.

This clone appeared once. The CDR3 region has the DNA TGCGCCAGCAGCGGCCCAGGGGCGGGGGAGACCGGGGAGCTGTTTTTT. This sequence encodes CASSGPGAGETGELFF. This chain uses TRBV5-1 with TRBJ2-2; maybe TRBD2 (7 bases). The germline gives CDR1 SGHRS, CDR2 YFSETQ. The CDR3 is made up of 16 amino acids. Trimming cost V 4 bases and J 5 bases, with 18 bases left between them.

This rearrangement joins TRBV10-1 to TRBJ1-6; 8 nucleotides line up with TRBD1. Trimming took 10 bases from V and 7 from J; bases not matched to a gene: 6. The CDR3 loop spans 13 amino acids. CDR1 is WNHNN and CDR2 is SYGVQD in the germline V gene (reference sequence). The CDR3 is CANPDRDNSPLHF. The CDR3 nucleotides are TGCGCCAATCCGGACAGGGACAATTCACCCCTCCACTTT.

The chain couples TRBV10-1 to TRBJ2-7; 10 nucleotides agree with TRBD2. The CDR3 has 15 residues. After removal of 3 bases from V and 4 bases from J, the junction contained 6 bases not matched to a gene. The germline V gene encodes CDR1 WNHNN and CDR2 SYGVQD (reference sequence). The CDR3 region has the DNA TGCGCCAGCAGTGACCCGTCTAGCGGGGGTTACGAGCAGTACTTC. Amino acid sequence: CASSDPSSGGYEQYF.

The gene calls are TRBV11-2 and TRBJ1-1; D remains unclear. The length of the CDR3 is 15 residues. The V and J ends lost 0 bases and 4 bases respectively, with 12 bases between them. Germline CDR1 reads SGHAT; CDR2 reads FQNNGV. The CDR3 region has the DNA TGTGCCAGCAGCTTAGATCGGAGGAGGGCCACTGAAGCTTTCTTT. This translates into CASSLDRRRATEAFF.

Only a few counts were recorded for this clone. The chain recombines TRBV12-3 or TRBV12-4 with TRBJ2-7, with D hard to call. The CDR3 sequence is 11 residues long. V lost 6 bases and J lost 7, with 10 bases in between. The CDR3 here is CASSDFREQYF. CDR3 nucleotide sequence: TGTGCCAGCAGCGATTTTCGGGAGCAGTACTTC.

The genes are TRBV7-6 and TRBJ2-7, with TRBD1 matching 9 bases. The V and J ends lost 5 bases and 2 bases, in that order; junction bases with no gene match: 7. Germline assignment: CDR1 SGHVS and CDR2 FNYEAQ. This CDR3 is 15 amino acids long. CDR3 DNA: TGTGCCAGCAGCCCAAGCGGGACAGGGCCCTACGAGCAGTACTTC. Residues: CASSPSGTGPYEQYF.

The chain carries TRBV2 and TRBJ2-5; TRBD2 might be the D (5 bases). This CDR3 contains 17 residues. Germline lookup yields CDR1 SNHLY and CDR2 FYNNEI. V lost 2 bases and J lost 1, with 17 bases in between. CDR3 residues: CASSELAGWAVQETQYF. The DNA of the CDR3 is TGTGCCAGCAGTGAACTTGCGGGCTGGGCGGTCCAAGAGACCCAGTACTTC.

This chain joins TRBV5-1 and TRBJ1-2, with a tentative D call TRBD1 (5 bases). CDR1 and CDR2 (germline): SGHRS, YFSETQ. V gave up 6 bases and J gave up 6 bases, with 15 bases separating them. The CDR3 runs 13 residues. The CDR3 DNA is TGCGCCAGCACCGTGAATGGGGGGAATGGCTACACCTTC. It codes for CASTVNGGNGYTF.

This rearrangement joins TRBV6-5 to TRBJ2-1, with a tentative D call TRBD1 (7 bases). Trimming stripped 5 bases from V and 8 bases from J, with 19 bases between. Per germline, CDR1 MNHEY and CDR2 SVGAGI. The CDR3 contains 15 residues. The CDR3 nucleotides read TGTGCCAGCAGTAACGACAGGGACTTTATGCATGAGCAGTTCTTC. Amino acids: CASSNDRDFMHEQFF.